These 21 T cell receptor beta chains were sequenced from one sample in a study of identical twins. TCRdb analysed the 5' RACE reads with MiXCR anew, one entry per CDR3 protein. This table has fewer than 900,000 distinct CDR3 sequences, 15% to 20% appearing once. The sample was also linked to a second study, of T cells expressing NK-cell markers.

Source material: PBMCs. These TCRs come from a young woman in good health.

The rearrangement links TRBV5-1 to TRBJ2-4, with D possibly being TRBD2 (5 bases). The CDR3 is 17 amino acids. In germline, CDR1 is SGHRS, CDR2 YFSETQ. With 3 bases removed from V and 9 bases from J, the gap between germline ends came to 25 bases. The CDR3 here is CASSSGSLLGYGSIQYF. CDR3 nucleotides: TGCGCCAGCAGCTCGGGGTCCCTCCTAGGTTACGGTAGCATTCAGTACTTC.

This chain connects TRBV12-5 to TRBJ2-5, with D unclear. This CDR3 region has 13 residues. V was pared by 3 bases and J by 4 bases, with 9 bases between. Germline CDR1 LGHNT, CDR2 FRNRAP. This CDR3 reads CASGLWQSETQYF. CDR3 DNA: TGTGCTAGTGGTTTATGGCAGTCAGAGACCCAGTACTTC.

This clonotype was found many times. The chain recombines TRBV15 with TRBJ2-5, with D tentatively TRBD1 (5 bases). The germline V gene has CDR1 LNHNV and CDR2 YYDKDF (reference sequence). V was shortened by 5 bases and J by 5 bases, with 12 bases between the two germline ends. The CDR3 is 13 residues long. CDR3 amino acids: CATSAGPAETQYF. CDR3 DNA sequence: TGTGCCACCAGCGCAGGGCCGGCGGAGACCCAGTACTTC.

The J gene is TRBJ1-1, the V gene TRBV6-5, with a possible D match to TRBD1 (6 bases). The length of the CDR3 is 15 residues. The germline V gene has CDR1 MNHEY and CDR2 SVGAGI. Trimming took off 4 bases at V and 4 bases at J, with 16 bases between the two ends. The CDR3 coding sequence is TGTGCCAGCAGTTTCTCTTGGGGGGCGCCCACTGAAGCTTTCTTT. Its protein is CASSFSWGAPTEAFF.

This clonotype was seen once. This chain connects TRBV6-5 to TRBJ2-3; no firm D call. V lost 3 bases and J lost 6, with 7 bases in between. This CDR3 is built from 12 residues. Germline V gene lookup returns CDR1 MNHEY and CDR2 SVGAGI. The CDR3 spells CASSYGPDTQYF. DNA of the CDR3: TGTGCCAGCAGTTATGGTCCCGATACGCAGTATTTT.

The V call is TRBV2, the J call TRBJ2-3; 11 nucleotides match TRBD2. The germline gives CDR1 SNHLY, CDR2 FYNNEI. Trimming removed 2 bases from V and 2 bases from J; junction bases left unmatched: 6. The CDR3 sequence is 17 residues long. The CDR3 nucleotides are TGTGCCAGCAGTGAATTAAAGACTAGCGGGGTCACAGATACGCAGTATTTT. Translation: CASSELKTSGVTDTQYF.

The chain has TRBV5-1 and TRBJ2-1; D is possibly TRBD2 (6 bases). The CDR3 totals 16 residues. V shed 0 bases and J shed 0 bases, with 10 bases lying between them. Germline V lookup: CDR1 SGHRS, CDR2 YFSETQ. The CDR3 reads CASSLEGTLSYNEQFF. In nucleotides, the CDR3 is TGCGCCAGCAGCTTGGAGGGGACTCTCTCCTACAATGAGCAGTTCTTC.

The chain couples TRBV20-1 to TRBJ2-4; unclear D gene. V shed 4 bases and J shed 0 bases, with 10 bases lying between them. The CDR3 has 14 residues. The germline V gene encodes CDR1 DFQATT and CDR2 SNEGSKA (reference sequence). CDR3 DNA: TGCAGTGCTATCCCAGAAATAGCCAAAAACATTCAGTACTTC. This translates into CSAIPEIAKNIQYF.

This chain uses TRBV5-1 with TRBJ2-1; 9 nucleotides align to TRBD1. The germline V gene has CDR1 SGHRS and CDR2 YFSETQ. J was trimmed by 3 bases and V by 1 base; bases with no gene match: 5. The CDR3 runs 16 residues. CDR3 DNA: TGCGCCAGCAGCTTGAGGTCGGGACAGGGCTACAATGAGCAGTTCTTC. The encoded protein is CASSLRSGQGYNEQFF.

In this sample, this clonotype turned up a few times. This chain uses TRBV6-1 with TRBJ2-5; D perhaps matches TRBD1 (6 bases). Trimming took 9 bases from V and 6 from J, leaving 17 bases between them. The germline V gene has CDR1 MNHNS and CDR2 SASEGT. CDR3 size: 13 residues. Written as DNA, the CDR3 is TGTGCCAGACCTTATCCAGGGGCAAAGACCCAGTACTTC. Translation: CARPYPGAKTQYF.

The chain recombines TRBV20-1 with TRBJ2-1; 12 bases fit TRBD2. The CDR3 contains 15 residues. The germline V gene encodes CDR1 DFQATT and CDR2 SNEGSKA (reference sequence). The V gene end was trimmed by 4 bases and the J gene end by 2 bases; junction bases not matched to a gene: 3. CDR3 sequence reads: CSAKGLAGTYNEQFF. The CDR3, as DNA: TGCAGTGCTAAGGGACTAGCGGGTACCTACAATGAGCAGTTCTTC.

The chain recombines TRBV7-9 with TRBJ2-2; weak D call: TRBD1 (5 bases). The CDR3 sequence is 17 residues long. Trimming stripped 0 bases from V and 6 bases from J, with 17 bases between. Germline V gives CDR1 SEHNR, CDR2 FQNEAQ (reference sequence). CDR3 nucleotides: TGTGCCAGCAGCTTAGCGAGAGTCCAGGGCGTTCCCGGGGAGCTGTTTTTT. Protein: CASSLARVQGVPGELFF.

V and J are TRBV20-1 and TRBJ2-7; D unclear. Looked up from germline, CDR1 is DFQATT and CDR2 is SNEGSKA (reference sequence). The CDR3 loop spans 12 amino acids. Trimming removed 1 base at V and 4 bases at J, with 8 bases between. CDR3 amino acids: CSARAERYEQYF. The CDR3 nucleotides read TGCAGTGCTAGAGCTGAACGGTACGAGCAGTACTTC.

This clonotype was found a few times. The chain combines TRBV6-5 with TRBJ2-1; 16 bases are shared with TRBD2. The V segment lost 2 bases and the J segment 8 bases; nucleotides outside the gene matches: 12. The CDR3 is 19 amino acids. The germline gives CDR1 MNHEY, CDR2 SVGAGI. The CDR3 loop reads CASSYRGTSGRGGRDEQFF. CDR3 sequence (DNA): TGTGCCAGCAGTTACCGTGGGACTAGCGGGAGGGGAGGGAGAGATGAGCAGTTCTTC.

This clonotype has only a few counts. This chain links TRBV25-1 with TRBJ1-3; D is unresolved. The CDR3 runs 14 residues. Germline V gene lookup returns CDR1 MGHDK and CDR2 SYGVNS. The V end was cut by 3 bases, the J end by 0 bases, with 6 bases between. The CDR3 sequence: CASSDGSSGNTIYF. CDR3 in DNA: TGTGCCAGCAGTGACGGGAGCTCTGGAAACACCATATATTTT. Based on the CDR3 plus reference TRBV25-1 and TRBJ1-3, the full variable domain is EADIYQTPRYLVIGTGKKITLECSQTMGHDKMYWYQQDPGMELHLIHYSYGVNSTEKGDLSSESTVSRIRTEHFPLTLESARPSHTSQYLCASSDGSSGNTIYFGEGSWLTVV.

The genes are TRBV6-2 or TRBV6-3 and TRBJ2-7, with a possible D match to TRBD2 (6 bases). The CDR3 sequence is 15 residues long. In germline, CDR1 is MNHEY, CDR2 SVGEGT. The germline V and J ends were trimmed by 4 bases and 1 base, with 14 bases remaining between them. The CDR3: CASSWGLRRSYEQYF. The CDR3 nucleotides are TGTGCCAGCAGTTGGGGACTGCGGCGATCCTACGAGCAGTACTTC.

The chain is built from TRBV27 and TRBJ2-5, with TRBD2 identical over 8 bases. The V segment lost 4 bases and the J segment 5 bases; nucleotides outside the gene matches: 12. Germline assignment: CDR1 MNHEY and CDR2 SMNVEV (reference sequence). CDR3 length: 16 residues. For the CDR3, the DNA is TGTGCCAGCAGTTGGGGACTAGGCGGGAGAGAGGAGACCCAGTACTTC. As protein: CASSWGLGGREETQYF.

The rearrangement joins TRBV29-1 to TRBJ2-5; no reliable D call. Per the germline V gene, CDR1 is SQVTM and CDR2 is ANQGSEA. V was clipped by 3 bases and J by 2 bases, with 4 bases between them. This CDR3 has 11 amino acids. CDR3 in amino acids: CSVDLQETQYF. The CDR3 nucleotides read TGCAGCGTTGATTTACAAGAGACCCAGTACTTC.

The rearrangement joins TRBV10-3 to TRBJ1-1; D unresolved. V lost 8 bases and J lost 5, with 15 bases in between. The V gene's germline CDR1 is ENHRY and CDR2 SYGVKD. The CDR3 is 13 residues long. The CDR3 coding sequence is TGTGCCATCGCTCAGGCGCTGGAGACTGAAGCTTTCTTT. As protein: CAIAQALETEAFF.

The rearrangement uses TRBV7-2 and TRBJ1-2, with a possible D match to TRBD1 (6 bases). Trimming took off 5 bases at V and 6 bases at J, with 16 bases between the two ends. The CDR3 loop spans 14 amino acids. Germline CDR1 and CDR2: SGHTA and FQGNSA. For the CDR3, the DNA is TGTGCCAGCAGCACCCAAACAGGGATCCATGGCTACACCTTC. Encoded protein: CASSTQTGIHGYTF.

The V call is TRBV11-2, the J call TRBJ2-1; the D is unclear. The germline gives CDR1 SGHAT, CDR2 FQNNGV. The CDR3 is made up of 13 amino acids. The V and J ends lost 0 bases and 8 bases respectively, with 8 bases between them. As DNA, the CDR3 is TGTGCCAGCAGCTTAGATCGCCAGGATGAGCAGTTCTTC. This gives the protein CASSLDRQDEQFF. Using reference TRBV11-2 and TRBJ2-1 for the parts outside the CDR3, the full variable domain is EAGVAQSPRYKIIEKRQSVAFWCNPISGHATLYWYQQILGQGPKLLIQFQNNGVVDDSQLPKDRFSAERLKGVDSTLKIQPAKLEDSAVYLCASSLDRQDEQFFGPGTRLTVL.